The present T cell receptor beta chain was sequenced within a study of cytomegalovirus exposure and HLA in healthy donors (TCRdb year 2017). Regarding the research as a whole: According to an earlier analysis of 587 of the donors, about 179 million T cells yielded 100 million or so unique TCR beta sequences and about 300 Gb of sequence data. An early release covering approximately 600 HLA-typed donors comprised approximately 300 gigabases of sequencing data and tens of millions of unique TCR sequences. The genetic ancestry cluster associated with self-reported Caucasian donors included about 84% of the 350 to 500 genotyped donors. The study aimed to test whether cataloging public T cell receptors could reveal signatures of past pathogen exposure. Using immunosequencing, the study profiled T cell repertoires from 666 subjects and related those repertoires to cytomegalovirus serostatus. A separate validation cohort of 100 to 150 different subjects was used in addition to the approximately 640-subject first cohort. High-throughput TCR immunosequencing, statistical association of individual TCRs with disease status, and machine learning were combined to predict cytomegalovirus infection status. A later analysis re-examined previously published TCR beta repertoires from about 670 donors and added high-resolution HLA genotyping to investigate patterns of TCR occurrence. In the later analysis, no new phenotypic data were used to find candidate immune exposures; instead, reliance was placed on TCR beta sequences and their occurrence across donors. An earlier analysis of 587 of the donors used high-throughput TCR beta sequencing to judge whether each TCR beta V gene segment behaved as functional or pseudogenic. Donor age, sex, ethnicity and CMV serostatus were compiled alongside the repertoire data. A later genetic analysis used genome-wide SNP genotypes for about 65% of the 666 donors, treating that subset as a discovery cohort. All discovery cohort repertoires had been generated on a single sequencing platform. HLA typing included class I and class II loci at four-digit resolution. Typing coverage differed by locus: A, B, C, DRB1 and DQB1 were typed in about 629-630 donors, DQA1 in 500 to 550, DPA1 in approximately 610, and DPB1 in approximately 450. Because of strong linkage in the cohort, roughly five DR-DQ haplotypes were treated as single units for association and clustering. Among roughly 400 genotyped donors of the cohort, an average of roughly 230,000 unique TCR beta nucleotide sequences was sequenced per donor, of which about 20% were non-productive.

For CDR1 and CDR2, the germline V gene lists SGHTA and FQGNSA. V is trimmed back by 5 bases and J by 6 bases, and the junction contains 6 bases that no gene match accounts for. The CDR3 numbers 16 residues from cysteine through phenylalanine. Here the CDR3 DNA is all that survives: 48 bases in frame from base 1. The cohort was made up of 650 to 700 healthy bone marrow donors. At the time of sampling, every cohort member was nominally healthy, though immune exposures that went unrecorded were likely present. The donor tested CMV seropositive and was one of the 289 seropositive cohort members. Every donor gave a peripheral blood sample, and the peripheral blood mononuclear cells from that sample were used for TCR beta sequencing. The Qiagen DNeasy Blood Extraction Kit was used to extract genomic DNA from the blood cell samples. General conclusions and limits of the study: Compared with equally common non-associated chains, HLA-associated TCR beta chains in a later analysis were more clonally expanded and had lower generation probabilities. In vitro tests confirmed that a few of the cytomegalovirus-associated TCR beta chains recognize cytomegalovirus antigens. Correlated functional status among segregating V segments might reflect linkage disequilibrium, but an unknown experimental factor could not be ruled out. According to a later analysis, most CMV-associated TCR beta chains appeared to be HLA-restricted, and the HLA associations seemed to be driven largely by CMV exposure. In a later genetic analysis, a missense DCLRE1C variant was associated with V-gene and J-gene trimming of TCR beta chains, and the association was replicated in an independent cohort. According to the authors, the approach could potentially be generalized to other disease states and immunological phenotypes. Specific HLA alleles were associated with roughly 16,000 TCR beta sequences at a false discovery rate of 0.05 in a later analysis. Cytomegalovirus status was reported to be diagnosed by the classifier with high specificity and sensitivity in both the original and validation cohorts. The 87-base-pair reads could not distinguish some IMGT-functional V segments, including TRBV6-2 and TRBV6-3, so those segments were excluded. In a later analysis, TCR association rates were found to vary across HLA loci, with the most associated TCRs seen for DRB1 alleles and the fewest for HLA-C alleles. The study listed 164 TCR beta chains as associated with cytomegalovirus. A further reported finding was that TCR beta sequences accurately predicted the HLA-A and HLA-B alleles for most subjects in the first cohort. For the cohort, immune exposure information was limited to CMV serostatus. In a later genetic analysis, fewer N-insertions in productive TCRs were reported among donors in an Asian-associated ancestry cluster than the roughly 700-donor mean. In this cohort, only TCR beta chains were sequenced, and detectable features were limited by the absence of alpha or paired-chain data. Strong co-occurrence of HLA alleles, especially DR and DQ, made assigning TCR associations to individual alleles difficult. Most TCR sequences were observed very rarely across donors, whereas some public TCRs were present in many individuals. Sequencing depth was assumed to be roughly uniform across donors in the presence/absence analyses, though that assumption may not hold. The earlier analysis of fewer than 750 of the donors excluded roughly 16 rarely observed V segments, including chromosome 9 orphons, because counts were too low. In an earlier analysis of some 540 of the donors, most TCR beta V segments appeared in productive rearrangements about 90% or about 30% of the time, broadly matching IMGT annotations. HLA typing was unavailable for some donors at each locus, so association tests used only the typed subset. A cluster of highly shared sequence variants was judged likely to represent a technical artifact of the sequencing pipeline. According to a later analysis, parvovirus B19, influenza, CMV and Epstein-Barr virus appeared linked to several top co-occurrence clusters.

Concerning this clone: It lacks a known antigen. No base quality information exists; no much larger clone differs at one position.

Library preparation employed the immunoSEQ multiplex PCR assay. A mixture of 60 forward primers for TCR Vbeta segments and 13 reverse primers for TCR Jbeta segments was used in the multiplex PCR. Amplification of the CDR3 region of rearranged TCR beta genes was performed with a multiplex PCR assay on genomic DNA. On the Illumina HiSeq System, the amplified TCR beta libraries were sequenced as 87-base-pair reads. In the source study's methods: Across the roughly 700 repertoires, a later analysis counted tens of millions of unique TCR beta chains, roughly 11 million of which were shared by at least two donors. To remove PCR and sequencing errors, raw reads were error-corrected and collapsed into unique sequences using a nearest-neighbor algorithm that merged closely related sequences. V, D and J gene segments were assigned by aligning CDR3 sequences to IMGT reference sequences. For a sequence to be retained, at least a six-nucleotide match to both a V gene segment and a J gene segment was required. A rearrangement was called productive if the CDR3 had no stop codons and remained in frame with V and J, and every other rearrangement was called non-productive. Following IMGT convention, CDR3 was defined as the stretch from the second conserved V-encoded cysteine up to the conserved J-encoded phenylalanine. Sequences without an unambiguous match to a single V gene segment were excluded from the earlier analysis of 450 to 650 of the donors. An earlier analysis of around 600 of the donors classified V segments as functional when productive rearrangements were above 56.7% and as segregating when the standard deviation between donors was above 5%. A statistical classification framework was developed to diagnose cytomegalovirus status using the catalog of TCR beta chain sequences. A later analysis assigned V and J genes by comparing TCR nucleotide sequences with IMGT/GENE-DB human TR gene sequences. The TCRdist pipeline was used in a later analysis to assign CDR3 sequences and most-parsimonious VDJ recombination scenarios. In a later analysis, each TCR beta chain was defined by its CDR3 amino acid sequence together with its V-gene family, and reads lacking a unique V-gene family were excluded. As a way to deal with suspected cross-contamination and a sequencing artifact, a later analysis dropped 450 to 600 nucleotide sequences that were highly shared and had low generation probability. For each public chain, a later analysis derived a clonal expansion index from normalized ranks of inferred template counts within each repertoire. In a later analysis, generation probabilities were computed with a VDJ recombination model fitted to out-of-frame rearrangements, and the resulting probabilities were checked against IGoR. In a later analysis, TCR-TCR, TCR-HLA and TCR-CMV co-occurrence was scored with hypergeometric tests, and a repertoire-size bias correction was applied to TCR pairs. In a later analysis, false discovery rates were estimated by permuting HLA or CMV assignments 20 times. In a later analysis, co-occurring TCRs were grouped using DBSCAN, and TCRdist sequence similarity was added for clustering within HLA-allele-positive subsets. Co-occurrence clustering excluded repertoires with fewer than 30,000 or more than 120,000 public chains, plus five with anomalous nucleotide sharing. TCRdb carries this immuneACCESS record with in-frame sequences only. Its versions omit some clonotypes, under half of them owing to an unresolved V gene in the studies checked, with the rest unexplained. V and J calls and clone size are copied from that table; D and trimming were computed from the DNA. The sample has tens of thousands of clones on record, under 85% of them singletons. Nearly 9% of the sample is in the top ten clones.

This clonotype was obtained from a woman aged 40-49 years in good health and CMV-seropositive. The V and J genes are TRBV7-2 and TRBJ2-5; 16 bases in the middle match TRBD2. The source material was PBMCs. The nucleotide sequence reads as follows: TGTGCCAGCAGCCTAGGGACTAGCGGGGGGGGAAAGACCCAGTACTTC. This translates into CASSLGTSGGGKTQYF.